In this sample, the clone carrying this T cell receptor beta chain turned up a few times. The sample comes from a study of blood T cell repertoires in COVID-19. Study-wide background: T cells, B-cell-depleted T cells, or PBMCs provided the cDNA or gDNA that served as material.

Seattle enrolled patients during active infection and tracked them longitudinally. V was cut by 4 bases and J by 2 bases, with 14 bases left in between. This CDR3 is 15 amino acids long. Germline loops: CDR1 MNHNY, CDR2 SVGAGI (reference sequence). How the authors handled the data: By means of reference gene primer amplification, nucleated cell counts were estimated. Assay used: immunoSEQ multiplex PCR; TCRdb lists only in-frame clones, some missing. Clone size and V and J calls were adopted from that table, with D and trimming inferred from the DNA. The sample yields roughly 300,000 clones, around 92% seen once.

The sequencing input was peripheral blood. The chain is built from TRBV6-6 and TRBJ1-1; D is possibly TRBD1 (5 bases). This TCR came from a woman aged 30 to 39 with COVID-19, enrolled during active disease. CDR3: CASSSLGGGNTEAFF. CDR3 DNA: TGTGCCAGCAGTTCCTTGGGGGGGGGAAACACTGAAGCTTTCTTT.